Detailed here is one TCR beta chain. The antigen is not known. The source of the sample is a study of long-term antiretroviral therapy in people with HIV. The study, taken as a whole, reports: CDR3 lengths in HIV samples spanned a narrower range than controls. Diversity rose after ART but stayed below transplant donor controls. All time points showed a repertoire dominated by clones expanded before ART.

Before DNA extraction, roughly 0.95-10 million cryopreserved PBMC were held in the samples. With 4 bases removed from V and 4 bases from J, the gap between germline ends came to 14 bases. Germline CDR1 is MNHNY and CDR2 is SVGAGI (reference sequence). The CDR3 has 14 amino acids. This was the immunoSEQ v3.0 assay at survey level. The method was immunoSEQ multiplex PCR; TCRdb's version includes in-frame clones alone and lacks a portion of them. This table holds some 24,000 clones, roughly 89% found once. The chain recombines TRBV6-6 with TRBJ2-7; the D is unclear. The specimen was unsorted PBMCs, collected 1.8 years before starting antiretroviral therapy. The receptor's source is a man aged 45-65 years with HIV. The DNA for the CDR3 is TGTGCCAGCAGTTCCCCGCTAAGCGTATACGAGCAGTACTTC. This sequence encodes CASSSPLSVYEQYF.